Listed here are 20 T cell receptor beta chains from one sample, sequenced in a study of CD8+ T cells in alopecia areata. It was cDNA, reverse transcribed from extracted RNA, that served as the sequencing template. Produced via immunoSEQ multiplex PCR; TCRdb's table is partial and in-frame only. The table has 65,000 to 75,000 clones, approximately 43% seen once. This sample comprised CD8+ T cells sorted from blood, obtained at week 0. All receptors come from a human donor with alopecia areata.

The chain carries TRBV27 and TRBJ2-6; no clear D. Deletions cut 4 bases from V and 2 bases from J, with 9 bases between. Germline values: CDR1 MNHEY, CDR2 SMNVEV (reference sequence). The CDR3 runs to 15 residues. Here the CDR3 DNA reads TGTGCCAGCAGTTCCACGTGGCCTGGGGCCAACGTCCTGACTTTC. Protein product: CASSSTWPGANVLTF.

The sample holds a few counts of this clone. The gene calls are TRBV29-1 and TRBJ2-7, with a possible D match to TRBD1 (6 bases). The ends were cut back, 5 bases at V and 0 bases at J, with 8 bases in the middle. The CDR3 length is 12 residues. Per the germline V gene, CDR1 is SQVTM and CDR2 is ANQGSEA. The CDR3 sequence is CSVLTGSYEQYF. CDR3 nucleotide sequence: TGCAGCGTTTTGACAGGCTCCTACGAGCAGTACTTC.

This clone has a handful of counts. The CDR3 region is CASSYAPWAGLSTDTQYF. CDR3 nucleotides: TGTGCCAGCAGCTACGCACCTTGGGCAGGGTTATCCACAGATACGCAGTATTTT. This chain joins TRBV7-6 and TRBJ2-3; weak D call: TRBD1 (5 bases). CDR3 size: 18 residues. From germline, CDR1 is SGHVS and CDR2 FNYEAQ. V gave up 4 bases and J gave up 2 bases, with 22 bases separating them.

In this sample, this clone turned up a few times. The chain links TRBV6-5 to TRBJ2-7, with D tentatively TRBD1 or TRBD2 (5 bases each). The CDR3 is 15 residues long. V was pared by 0 bases and J by 6 bases, with 15 bases between. Germline V gene sequence: CDR1 MNHEY, CDR2 SVGAGI. CDR3 coding DNA: TGTGCCAGCAGTTACTCGAGGGGCCTGCCTCTCGAGCAGTACTTC. Amino acids: CASSYSRGLPLEQYF.

This clone appeared many times. This rearrangement joins TRBV9 to TRBJ1-2; 8 positions match TRBD1. CDR1 SGDLS and CDR2 YYNGEE come from the germline V gene. V gave up 3 bases and J gave up 4 bases; unmatched junction bases: 8. This CDR3 region has 15 residues. The CDR3 DNA reads TGTGCCAGCAGCGCTAGGACAGGGCTCTCCTATGGCTACACCTTC. It is translated as CASSARTGLSYGYTF.

This clone was picked up many times. The V and J genes are TRBV4-1 and TRBJ2-5; D could derive from TRBD1 or TRBD2 (6 bases each). CDR3 size: 19 residues. The V gene's germline CDR1 is MGHRA and CDR2 YSYEKL. Trimming removed 3 bases at V and 4 bases at J, with 27 bases between. The CDR3 sequence is CASSHLIQGGRPSGETQYF. The CDR3 nucleotides read TGCGCCAGCAGCCACCTTATACAGGGTGGGAGGCCGAGTGGAGAGACCCAGTACTTC.

The V gene is TRBV29-1, the J gene TRBJ2-7, with 8 positions matching TRBD2. The CDR3 extends over 13 amino acids. Germline loops: CDR1 SQVTM, CDR2 ANQGSEA. V lost 7 bases to trimming and J lost 2 bases; unmatched junction nucleotides: 7. CDR3 residues: CSAQLAEPYEQYF. The CDR3 DNA reads as TGCAGCGCTCAACTAGCGGAGCCCTACGAGCAGTACTTC.

This clone was observed a handful of times. At the DNA level, this CDR3 is encoded by other sequences in the same sample as well. J is TRBJ2-7 and V is TRBV7-9; D possibly corresponds to TRBD2 (5 bases). The germline gives CDR1 SEHNR, CDR2 FQNEAQ (reference sequence). This CDR3 is 12 amino acids long. V lost 5 bases and J lost 4, with 9 bases in between. The CDR3 region is CASSPRGYEQYF. The CDR3 DNA is TGTGCCAGCAGCCCCCGGGGATACGAGCAGTACTTC.

This clone has more than one count but fewer than ten. This sequence joins TRBV5-6 and TRBJ2-5; no reliable D call. Trimming cost V 1 base and J 5 bases, with 9 bases left between them. The germline V gene has CDR1 SGHDT and CDR2 YYEEEE. The length of the CDR3 is 13 residues. In DNA form, the CDR3 reads TGTGCCAGCAGCTTGACGGTCCGGGAGACCCAGTACTTC. Amino acid sequence: CASSLTVRETQYF.

This rearrangement joins TRBV29-1 to TRBJ2-7; TRBD2 matches 14 bases. The CDR3 loop spans 16 amino acids. Germline V lookup: CDR1 SQVTM, CDR2 ANQGSEA. The trim removed 7 bases at V and 0 bases at J, leaving 8 bases unmatched. CDR3 sequence (DNA): TGCAGCGCTAGGGGGACTAGCGGGAGAGGCTCCTACGAGCAGTACTTC. Protein product: CSARGTSGRGSYEQYF.

This clone has more than one count but fewer than ten. This chain links TRBV7-9 with TRBJ1-1; D possibly corresponds to TRBD1 (6 bases). The CDR3 runs to 15 residues. Trimming cost V 0 bases and J 3 bases, with 11 bases left between them. CDR1 and CDR2 (germline): SEHNR, FQNEAQ (reference sequence). The CDR3: CASSLAQGRDTEAFF. In DNA form, the CDR3 reads TGTGCCAGCAGCTTAGCACAGGGCAGGGACACTGAAGCTTTCTTT.

The V and J genes are TRBV7-9 and TRBJ2-2; weak D call: TRBD1 (6 bases). This CDR3 region has 16 residues. Trimming shortened V by 5 bases and J by 6 bases, and 19 bases separated the two germline ends. From germline, CDR1 is SEHNR and CDR2 FQNEAQ (reference sequence). Here the CDR3 DNA reads TGTGCCAGCAGCCCACTACAGGGTACCTTGGCCGGGGAGCTGTTTTTT. It translates to CASSPLQGTLAGELFF. The full variable domain, its missing parts supplied by reference TRBV7-9 and TRBJ2-2, is DTGVSQNPRHKITKRGQNVTFRCDPISEHNRLYWYRQTLGQGPEFLTYFQNEAQLEKSRLLSDRFSAERPKGSFSTLEIQRTEQGDSAMYLCASSPLQGTLAGELFFGEGSRLTVL.

This clone was seen a handful of times. The chain is built from TRBV6-5 and TRBJ2-1; tentatively, D is TRBD2 (5 bases). CDR1 is MNHEY, CDR2 SVGAGI, per germline. Trimming shortened V by 6 bases and J by 6 bases, and 15 bases separated the two germline ends. The CDR3 covers 14 residues. The CDR3 here is CASRYGEHRNEQFF. The CDR3 region has the DNA TGTGCCAGCAGATACGGGGAGCACCGCAATGAGCAGTTCTTC.

The V call is TRBV29-1, the J call TRBJ2-3; TRBD2 matches at 8 bases. The J segment lost 0 bases and the V segment lost 5 bases, leaving 7 bases of the junction unmatched. Germline V gives CDR1 SQVTM, CDR2 ANQGSEA. The CDR3 runs 15 residues. The CDR3 DNA is TGCAGCGTTCCCAGGGTAGCGGGGAGCACAGATACGCAGTATTTT. It specifies CSVPRVAGSTDTQYF.

The chain joins TRBV30 to TRBJ2-2; D call uncertain. CDR1 is GTSNPN, CDR2 SVGIG, per germline (reference sequence). This CDR3 has 13 amino acids. The ends were cut back, 0 bases at V and 4 bases at J, with 6 bases in the middle. The CDR3 is CAWSVGVTGELFF. CDR3 DNA: TGTGCCTGGAGTGTTGGCGTCACCGGGGAGCTGTTTTTT.

The chain uses TRBV27 and TRBJ2-5; 10 positions match TRBD1. Germline CDR1 reads MNHEY; CDR2 reads SMNVEV (reference sequence). The V gene end was trimmed by 6 bases and the J gene end by 4 bases; junction bases not matched to a gene: 8. The CDR3 is 15 residues long. The CDR3 region is CASRGDRGRAETQYF. The CDR3 DNA reads as TGTGCCAGCAGAGGTGACAGGGGGCGGGCAGAGACCCAGTACTTC.

This clone was seen a handful of times. The chain has TRBV13 and TRBJ1-6; D might be TRBD1 (6 bases). Deletions cut 5 bases from V and 7 bases from J, with 18 bases between. The CDR3 is 16 residues long. Germline V gene lookup returns CDR1 PRHDT and CDR2 FYEKMQ (reference sequence). In nucleotides, the CDR3 is TGTGCCAGCAGCCCTTCAGAGACAGGTCGAAATTCACCCCTCCACTTT. Translating it yields CASSPSETGRNSPLHF.

The gene calls are TRBV29-1 and TRBJ2-7; maybe TRBD2 (6 bases). Per the germline V gene, CDR1 is SQVTM and CDR2 is ANQGSEA. This CDR3 spans 11 amino acids. Written as DNA, the CDR3 is TGCTCCTGTTTCCGGGGGTCCGAGCAGTACTTC. Protein sequence: CSCFRGSEQYF.

This clone appeared a few times. V usage is TRBV19 and J usage is TRBJ2-2, with TRBD2 matching over 8 bases. Germline V gives CDR1 LNHDA, CDR2 SQIVND (reference sequence). J lost 4 bases, V lost 2 bases, and 9 bases had no gene match. This CDR3 has 17 residues. CDR3 region: CASSITSAGVITGELFF. Here the CDR3 DNA reads TGTGCCAGTAGTATAACATCAGCGGGAGTGATCACCGGGGAGCTGTTTTTT.

The table lists this clone with a few counts. V and J are TRBV29-1 and TRBJ2-2; D is undetermined. CDR3 length: 13 residues. Between the trimmed V and J ends, which lost 4 bases and 0 bases, there was a span of 6 bases. Germline V gene sequence: CDR1 SQVTM, CDR2 ANQGSEA. CDR3 sequence reads: CSVAYTNTGELFF. CDR3 bases: TGCAGCGTTGCCTATACGAACACCGGGGAGCTGTTTTTT.